Below, 18 T cell receptor beta chains from the same sample are listed, as sequenced in a study of Graves' ophthalmopathy and Graves' hyperthyroidism. As the template, RNA transcripts were used to amplify TCR beta CDR3 regions. Scientists carried out first-round RT-PCR using HTBI primers and then a second-round multiplex PCR. TCRdb re-analysed the multiplex PCR reads in MiXCR, keeping a single row per CDR3 protein. The table has 650,000 to 900,000 distinct CDR3 sequences, roughly two fifths seen once. Sequencing input: peripheral blood. The origin of the receptors is an adult man with Graves' ophthalmopathy.

The chain recombines TRBV7-9 with TRBJ1-4; D may be TRBD1 (5 bases). V shed 5 bases and J shed 7 bases, with 20 bases lying between them. This CDR3 comprises 16 residues. Per the germline V gene, CDR1 is SEHNR and CDR2 is FQNEAQ (reference sequence). Here the CDR3 DNA reads TGTGCCAGCAGCCCAGAACAGTGGGGGATAGGTGAAAAACTGTTTTTT. The encoded protein is CASSPEQWGIGEKLFF.

This clonotype was seen a handful of times. The rearrangement links TRBV7-3 to TRBJ2-7; TRBD2 agrees at 11 bases. V lost 0 bases, J lost 7 bases, and 5 bases stayed unmatched. The CDR3 consists of 15 residues. CDR1 and CDR2 from the germline V gene are SGHTA and FQGTGA. Here the CDR3 DNA reads TGTGCCAGCAGCTTAACCGGGACTAGCGGCTTAGAGCAGTACTTC. Translated, it gives CASSLTGTSGLEQYF.

This clonotype was seen more than once but under ten times. This chain joins TRBV14 and TRBJ1-6, with 10 bases that match TRBD1. Trimming at V came to 3 bases and at J to 3 bases, leaving 11 bases not matched to a gene. The length of the CDR3 is 19 residues. From germline, CDR1 is SGHDN and CDR2 FVKESK. This chain's CDR3 is CASSQSGDRGLFYNSPLHF. CDR3 in DNA: TGTGCCAGCAGCCAGAGCGGGGACAGGGGATTATTCTATAATTCACCCCTCCACTTT.

This clonotype was counted between two and nine times. The CDR3 region is CASSVDYRVRTEAFF. The CDR3 nucleotides read TGTGCCAGCAGCGTAGATTACAGGGTACGCACTGAAGCTTTCTTT. This rearrangement joins TRBV9 to TRBJ1-1, with D perhaps matching TRBD1 (6 bases). The germline gives CDR1 SGDLS, CDR2 YYNGEE. The CDR3 runs 15 residues. V was clipped by 0 bases and J by 4 bases, with 13 bases between them.

In this sample, this clonotype turned up many times. The chain combines TRBV7-2 with TRBJ2-7; either TRBD1 or TRBD2 may fit D (6 bases each). The CDR3 is made up of 15 amino acids. The ends were cut back, 3 bases at V and 3 bases at J, with 15 bases in the middle. Germline lookup yields CDR1 SGHTA and CDR2 FQGNSA. In DNA, the CDR3 is TGTGCCAGCAGCTTCGGAGGGACACTGAACTACGAGCAGTACTTC. This gives the protein CASSFGGTLNYEQYF. The full variable domain, completed using reference TRBV7-2 and TRBJ2-7, is GAGVSQSPSNKVTEKGKDVELRCDPISGHTALYWYRQSLGQGLEFLIYFQGNSAPDKSGLPSDRFSAERTGGSVSTLTIQRTQQEDSAVYLCASSFGGTLNYEQYFGPGTRLTVT.

Only a few counts were recorded for this clonotype. CDR3: CSASFWMQGIEGSPLHF. For the CDR3, the DNA is TGCAGTGCTAGCTTTTGGATGCAGGGGATTGAAGGTTCACCCCTCCACTTT. The V and J genes are TRBV20-1 and TRBJ1-6; perhaps TRBD1 as D (6 bases). This CDR3 is 17 amino acids long. The V gene's germline CDR1 is DFQATT and CDR2 SNEGSKA (reference sequence). Deletions cut 3 bases from V and 9 bases from J, with 24 bases between.

Comment on this clonotype: A much more abundant neighbour one base away suggests this may be a read error. The V and J genes are TRBV2 and TRBJ2-7; the D is unclear. The V gene's germline CDR1 is SNHLY and CDR2 FYNNEI. The CDR3 is 13 amino acids. CDR3 in DNA: TGTGTCAGCAGTGATGACAATGCCTACGAGCAGTACTTC. Translating it yields CVSSDDNAYEQYF.

In this sample, this clonotype turned up a few times. This sequence joins TRBV5-1 and TRBJ1-2, with a weak D call TRBD1 (6 bases). Trimming left V 2 bases short and J 9 bases short, with 17 bases between. CDR3 length equals 14 residues. Germline CDR1 SGHRS, CDR2 YFSETQ. This chain's CDR3 is CASSFSITGSRYTF. The CDR3 coding sequence is TGCGCCAGCAGCTTTTCAATTACAGGGTCTCGCTACACCTTC.

The chain couples TRBV9 to TRBJ2-7; D may be TRBD2 (5 bases). CDR1 and CDR2 from the germline V gene are SGDLS and YYNGEE. V dropped 4 bases and J dropped 1 base, with 15 bases sitting between them. The CDR3 spans 15 residues. CDR3 nucleotide sequence: TGTGCCAGCAGCACACGACTAATTCGTTCCTACGAGCAGTACTTC. Protein product: CASSTRLIRSYEQYF.

This clonotype occurred many times. The rearrangement links TRBV29-1 to TRBJ2-5, with D perhaps matching TRBD2 (5 bases). Germline V gene sequence: CDR1 SQVTM, CDR2 ANQGSEA. Trimming took off 2 bases at V and 1 base at J, with 5 bases between the two ends. The CDR3 runs to 12 residues. The CDR3 reads CSVERGQETQYF. In DNA form, the CDR3 reads TGCAGCGTTGAACGGGGCCAAGAGACCCAGTACTTC.

This clonotype was observed many times. This chain uses TRBV9 with TRBJ1-4; 9 nucleotides line up with TRBD1. Trimming took 2 bases from V and 7 from J; bases not matched to a gene: 3. This CDR3 region has 14 residues. Germline V gene data show CDR1 as SGDLS and CDR2 as YYNGEE. CDR3 DNA: TGTGCCAGCAGCGTTGGGACAGGGTCTGAAAAACTGTTTTTT. Protein product: CASSVGTGSEKLFF.

This clonotype was seen more than once but under ten times. The chain recombines TRBV5-1 with TRBJ2-2; D is perhaps TRBD1 (5 bases). CDR3 length: 16 amino acids. Germline V lookup: CDR1 SGHRS, CDR2 YFSETQ. With 5 bases removed from V and 0 bases from J, the gap between germline ends came to 14 bases. The CDR3 sequence: CASSRRVSPNTGELFF. The CDR3 region has the DNA TGCGCCAGCAGTCGCAGGGTATCCCCGAACACCGGGGAGCTGTTTTTT.

As regards this clonotype: Given a much more abundant clone one base away, this may be a read error. The chain joins TRBV5-1 to TRBJ1-2; D remains ambiguous. Deletions cut 4 bases from V and 6 bases from J, with 16 bases between. Germline values: CDR1 SGHRS, CDR2 YFSETQ. The CDR3 sequence is 14 residues long. The CDR3 here is CASSHDGNPDGYTF. In DNA form, the CDR3 reads TGCGCCAGCAGCCACGACGGAAACCCAGATGGCTACACCTTC.

The V call is TRBV25-1, the J call TRBJ2-2; D may be TRBD1 or TRBD2 (7 bases each). Trimming removed 4 bases at V and 5 bases at J, with 14 bases between. This CDR3 has 15 amino acids. The V gene's germline CDR1 is MGHDK and CDR2 SYGVNS. The CDR3: CASSAAGQTTGELFF. CDR3 DNA sequence: TGTGCCAGCAGTGCAGCGGGACAGACAACCGGGGAGCTGTTTTTT. Full variable domain (rest looked up from reference TRBV25-1 and TRBJ2-2): EADIYQTPRYLVIGTGKKITLECSQTMGHDKMYWYQQDPGMELHLIHYSYGVNSTEKGDLSSESTVSRIRTEHFPLTLESARPSHTSQYLCASSAAGQTTGELFFGEGSRLTVL.

In this sample, this clonotype turned up many times. Sequence at one end of the junction differs from germline and may be a read error. This chain uses TRBV29-1 with TRBJ1-1, with a tentative D call TRBD1 (6 bases). CDR3 length equals 10 residues. The V gene's germline CDR1 is SQVTM and CDR2 ANQGSEA. The DNA for the CDR3 is TGCAGCGTCGATACTGTACAGGGAAAATTT. It specifies CSVDTVQGKF.

For this clonotype: A single base separates this from a much larger clone, so it may be a read error. The chain joins TRBV2 to TRBJ2-5, with 12 bases lining up with TRBD1. The CDR3 runs to 15 residues. The germline gives CDR1 SNHLY, CDR2 FYNNEI. V shed 6 bases, J shed 5 bases, and the junction held 7 bases outside the gene matches. CDR3 protein: CASRDGTGGVETQYF. The CDR3 region has the DNA TGTGCCAGCAGAGACGGGACAGGGGGCGTCGAGACCCAGTACTTC.

This clonotype was detected many times. J is TRBJ1-5 and V is TRBV19; the D gene is possibly TRBD1 (5 bases). The CDR3 is 13 amino acids. Germline-derived CDR1 and CDR2 are LNHDA and SQIVND (reference sequence). V shed 4 bases and J shed 6 bases, with 10 bases lying between them. This CDR3 is CASSKYRGQPQHF. The DNA of the CDR3 is TGTGCCAGTAGTAAATATAGGGGTCAGCCCCAGCATTTT.

This clonotype was observed many times. J is TRBJ1-1 and V is TRBV5-6, with 8 nucleotides matching TRBD1. The CDR3 totals 14 residues. Germline values: CDR1 SGHDT, CDR2 YYEEEE. With V trimmed by 0 bases and J by 4 bases, 2 bases remained unmatched. CDR3 amino acids: CASSLVTGGTEAFF. The CDR3 nucleotides are TGTGCCAGCAGCTTGGTTACAGGGGGCACTGAAGCTTTCTTT.